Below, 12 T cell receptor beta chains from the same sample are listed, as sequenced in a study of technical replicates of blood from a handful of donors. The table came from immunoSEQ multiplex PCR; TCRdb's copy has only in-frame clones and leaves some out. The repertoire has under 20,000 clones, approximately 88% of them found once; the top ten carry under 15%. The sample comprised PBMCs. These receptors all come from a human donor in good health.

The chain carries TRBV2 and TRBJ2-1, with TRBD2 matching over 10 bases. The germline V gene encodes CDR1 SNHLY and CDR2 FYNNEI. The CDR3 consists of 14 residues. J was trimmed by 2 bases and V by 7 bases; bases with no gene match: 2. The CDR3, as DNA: TGTGCCAGCATCACTAGCGGGACCTACAATGAGCAGTTCTTC. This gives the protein CASITSGTYNEQFF.

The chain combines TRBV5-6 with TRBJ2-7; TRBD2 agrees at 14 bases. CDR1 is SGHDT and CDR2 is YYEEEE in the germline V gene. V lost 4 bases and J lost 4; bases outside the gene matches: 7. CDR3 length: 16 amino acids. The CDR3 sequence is CASSPGLAGAVYEQYF. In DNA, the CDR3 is TGTGCCAGCAGCCCGGGACTAGCGGGAGCGGTTTACGAGCAGTACTTC.

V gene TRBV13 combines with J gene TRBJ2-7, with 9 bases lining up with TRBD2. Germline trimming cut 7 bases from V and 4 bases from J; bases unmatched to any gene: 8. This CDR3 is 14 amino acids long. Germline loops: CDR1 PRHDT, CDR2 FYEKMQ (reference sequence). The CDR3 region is CASNHGGLAYEQYF. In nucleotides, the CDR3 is TGTGCCAGCAACCATGGCGGACTAGCGTACGAGCAGTACTTC.

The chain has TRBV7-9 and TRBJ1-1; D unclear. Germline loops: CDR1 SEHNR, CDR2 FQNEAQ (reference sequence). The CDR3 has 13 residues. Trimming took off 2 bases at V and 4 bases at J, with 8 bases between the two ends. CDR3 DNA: TGTGCCAGCAGCTTATTGTTCAGCACTGAAGCTTTCTTT. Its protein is CASSLLFSTEAFF.

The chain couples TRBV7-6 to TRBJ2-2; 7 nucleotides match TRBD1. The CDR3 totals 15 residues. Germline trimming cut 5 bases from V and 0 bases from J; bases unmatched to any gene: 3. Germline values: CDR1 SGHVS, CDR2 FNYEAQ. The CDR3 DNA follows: TGTGCCAGCAGCGAAGGGACAGCGAACACCGGGGAGCTGTTTTTT. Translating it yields CASSEGTANTGELFF. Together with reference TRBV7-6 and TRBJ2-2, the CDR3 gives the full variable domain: GAGVSQSPRYKVTKRGQDVALRCDPISGHVSLYWYRQALGQGPEFLTYFNYEAQQDKSGLPNDRFSAERPEGSISTLTIQRTEQRDSAMYRCASSEGTANTGELFFGEGSRLTVL.

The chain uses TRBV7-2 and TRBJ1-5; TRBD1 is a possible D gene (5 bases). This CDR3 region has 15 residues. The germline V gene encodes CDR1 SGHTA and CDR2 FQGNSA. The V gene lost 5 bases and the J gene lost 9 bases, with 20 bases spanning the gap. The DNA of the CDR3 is TGTGCCAGCAGCCCGACTGGAGGGGAGCTTGGGCCCCAGCATTTT. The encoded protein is CASSPTGGELGPQHF.

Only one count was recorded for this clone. Here the CDR3 DNA reads TGTGCCAGCAGTTTCTGGACAGGGTTGCGCATTCAGTACTTC. This gives the protein CASSFWTGLRIQYF. This chain joins TRBV28 and TRBJ2-4, with 8 bases fitting TRBD1. V was clipped by 3 bases and J by 9 bases; unmatched bases: 7. Germline-derived CDR1 and CDR2 are MDHEN and SYDVKM. CDR3 length: 14 amino acids.

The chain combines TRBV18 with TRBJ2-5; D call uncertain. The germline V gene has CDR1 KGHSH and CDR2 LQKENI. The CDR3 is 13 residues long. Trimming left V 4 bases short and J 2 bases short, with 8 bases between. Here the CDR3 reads CASSLGEQETQYF. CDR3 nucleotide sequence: TGTGCCAGCTCACTCGGTGAACAAGAGACCCAGTACTTC. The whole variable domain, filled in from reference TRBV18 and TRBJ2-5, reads NAGVMQNPRHLVRRRGQEARLRCSPMKGHSHVYWYRQLPEEGLKFMVYLQKENIIDESGMPKERFSAEFPKEGPSILRIQQVVRGDSAAYFCASSLGEQETQYFGPGTRLLVL.

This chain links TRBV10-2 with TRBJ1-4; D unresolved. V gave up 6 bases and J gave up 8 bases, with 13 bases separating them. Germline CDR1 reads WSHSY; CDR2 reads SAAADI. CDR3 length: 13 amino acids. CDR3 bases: TGCGCCAGCAGCTCGGCGCTCGGGGAAAAACTGTTTTTT. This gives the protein CASSSALGEKLFF.

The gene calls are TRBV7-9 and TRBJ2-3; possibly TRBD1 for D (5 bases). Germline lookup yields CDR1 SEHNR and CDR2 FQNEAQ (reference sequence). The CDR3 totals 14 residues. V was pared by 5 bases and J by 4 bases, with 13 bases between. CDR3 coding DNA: TGTGCCAGCAGCCCAGGGTCTGGCTCAGATACGCAGTATTTT. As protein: CASSPGSGSDTQYF.

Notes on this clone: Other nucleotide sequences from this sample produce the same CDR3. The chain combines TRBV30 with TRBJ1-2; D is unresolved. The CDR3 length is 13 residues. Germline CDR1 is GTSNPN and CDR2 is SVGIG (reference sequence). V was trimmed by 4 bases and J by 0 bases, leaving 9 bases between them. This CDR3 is CAWNALPNYGYTF. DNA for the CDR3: TGTGCCTGGAATGCGCTACCTAACTATGGCTACACCTTC. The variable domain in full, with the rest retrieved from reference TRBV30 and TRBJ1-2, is SQTIHQWPATLVQPVGSPLSLECTVEGTSNPNLYWYRQAAGRGLQLLFYSVGIGQISSEVPQNLSASRPQDRQFILSSKKLLLSDSGFYLCAWNALPNYGYTFGSGTRLTVV.

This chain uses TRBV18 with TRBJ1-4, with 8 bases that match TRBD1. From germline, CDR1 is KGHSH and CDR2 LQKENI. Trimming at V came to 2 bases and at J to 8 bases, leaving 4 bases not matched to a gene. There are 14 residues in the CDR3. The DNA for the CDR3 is TGTGCCAGCTCACCAGGACAGGGAAGCGAAAAACTGTTTTTT. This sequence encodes CASSPGQGSEKLFF.